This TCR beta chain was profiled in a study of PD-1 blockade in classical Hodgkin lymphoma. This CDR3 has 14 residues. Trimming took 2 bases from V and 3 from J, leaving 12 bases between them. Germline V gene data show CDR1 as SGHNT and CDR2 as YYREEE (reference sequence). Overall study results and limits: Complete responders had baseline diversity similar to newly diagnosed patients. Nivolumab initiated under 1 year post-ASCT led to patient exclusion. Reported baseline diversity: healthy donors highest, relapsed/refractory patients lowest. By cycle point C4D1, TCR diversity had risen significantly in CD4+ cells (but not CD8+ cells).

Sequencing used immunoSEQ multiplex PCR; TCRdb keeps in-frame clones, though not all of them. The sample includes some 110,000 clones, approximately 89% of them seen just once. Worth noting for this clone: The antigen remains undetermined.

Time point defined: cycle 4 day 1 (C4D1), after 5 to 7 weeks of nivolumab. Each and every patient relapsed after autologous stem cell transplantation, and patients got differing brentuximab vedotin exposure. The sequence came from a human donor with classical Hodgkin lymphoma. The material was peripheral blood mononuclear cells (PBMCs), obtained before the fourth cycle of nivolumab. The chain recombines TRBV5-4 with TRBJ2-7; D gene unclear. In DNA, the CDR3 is TGTGCCAGCAGCTTTTCCTACAGCAGCTACGAGCAGTACTTC. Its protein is CASSFSYSSYEQYF.